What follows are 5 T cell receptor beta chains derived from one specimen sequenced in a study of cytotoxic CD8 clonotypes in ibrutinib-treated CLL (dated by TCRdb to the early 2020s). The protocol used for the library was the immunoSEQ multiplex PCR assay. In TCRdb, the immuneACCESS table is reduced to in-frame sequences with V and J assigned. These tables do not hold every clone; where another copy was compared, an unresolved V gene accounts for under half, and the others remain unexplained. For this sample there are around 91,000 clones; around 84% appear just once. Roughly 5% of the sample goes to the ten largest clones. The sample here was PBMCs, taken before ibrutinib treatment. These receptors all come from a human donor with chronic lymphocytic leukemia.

CDR3 region: CASSRGTVHGYTF. The CDR3 DNA follows: TGTGCCAGCAGCCGCGGGACAGTTCATGGCTACACCTTC. This chain connects TRBV11-1 to TRBJ1-2, with 7 bases fitting TRBD1. Per germline, CDR1 SGHAT and CDR2 FQDESV (reference sequence). J lost 6 bases, V lost 5 bases, and 6 bases had no gene match. The CDR3 spans 13 residues.

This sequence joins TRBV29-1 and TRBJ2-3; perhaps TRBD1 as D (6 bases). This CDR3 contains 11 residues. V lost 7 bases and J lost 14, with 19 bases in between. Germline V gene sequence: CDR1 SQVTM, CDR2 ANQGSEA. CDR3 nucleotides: TGCAGCGCCGAAGGTACAGGGCCAGGGTATTTT. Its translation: CSAEGTGPGYF.

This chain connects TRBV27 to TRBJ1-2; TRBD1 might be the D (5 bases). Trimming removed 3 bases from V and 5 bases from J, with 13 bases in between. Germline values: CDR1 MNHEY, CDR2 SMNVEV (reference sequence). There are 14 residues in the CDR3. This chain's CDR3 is CASSLAGTGYGYTF. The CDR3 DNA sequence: TGTGCCAGCAGTTTGGCAGGGACCGGGTATGGCTACACCTTC.

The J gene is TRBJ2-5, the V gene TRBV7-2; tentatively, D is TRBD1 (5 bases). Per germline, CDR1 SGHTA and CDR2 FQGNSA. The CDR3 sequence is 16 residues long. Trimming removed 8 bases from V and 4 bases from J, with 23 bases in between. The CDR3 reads CASYLMGQGSTETQYF. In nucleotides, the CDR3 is TGTGCCAGCTACCTAATGGGCCAGGGCTCGACAGAGACCCAGTACTTC. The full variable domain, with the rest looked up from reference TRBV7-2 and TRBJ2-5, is GAGVSQSPSNKVTEKGKDVELRCDPISGHTALYWYRQSLGQGLEFLIYFQGNSAPDKSGLPSDRFSAERTGGSVSTLTIQRTQQEDSAVYLCASYLMGQGSTETQYFGPGTRLLVL.

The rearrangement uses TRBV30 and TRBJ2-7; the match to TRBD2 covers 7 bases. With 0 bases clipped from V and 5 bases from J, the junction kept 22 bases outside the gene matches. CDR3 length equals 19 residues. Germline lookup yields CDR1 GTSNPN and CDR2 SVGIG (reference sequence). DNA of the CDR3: TGTGCCTGGAGTGTCCGAGTTGAAGTGGGCGGGAGTCAAAAGGACGAGCAGTACTTC. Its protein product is CAWSVRVEVGGSQKDEQYF.